Shown below are 29 T cell receptor beta chains from a single sample sequenced in a study of cytomegalovirus exposure and HLA in healthy donors. Primers for the PCR totalled 60 Vbeta and 13 Jbeta. The assay was immunoSEQ multiplex PCR, and TCRdb's table has in-frame clones only and misses some. The sample comprises approximately 190,000 clones, about 90% of which are singletons, and around 0.98% rests with the top ten. The specimen sequenced was PBMCs. The receptors were gathered from a boy aged 2-15 years in good health and CMV-seronegative.

The sample holds a few counts of this clone. The chain recombines TRBV6-6 with TRBJ2-1; 10 nucleotides agree with TRBD2. The J segment lost 6 bases and the V segment lost 6 bases, leaving 8 bases of the junction unmatched. CDR1 MNHNY and CDR2 SVGAGI come from the germline V gene (reference sequence). This CDR3 contains 15 residues. The CDR3 here is CASSSSGGALNEQFF. In nucleotides, the CDR3 is TGTGCCAGCAGCTCAAGCGGGGGGGCACTCAATGAGCAGTTCTTC.

The rearrangement uses TRBV6-5 and TRBJ2-7; TRBD2 aligns across 9 bases. The CDR3 runs 15 residues. With 5 bases clipped from V and 3 bases from J, the junction kept 8 bases outside the gene matches. The germline gives CDR1 MNHEY, CDR2 SVGAGI. The CDR3 here is CASSPLAGRGYEQYF. CDR3 nucleotide sequence: TGTGCCAGCAGTCCCCTAGCGGGGAGGGGCTACGAGCAGTACTTC.

The V call is TRBV5-1, the J call TRBJ2-5, with TRBD1 matching 7 bases. The end of the DNA fits TRBJ2-7 better, so the J call may be wrong. Germline lookup yields CDR1 SGHRS and CDR2 YFSETQ. This CDR3 has 14 residues. CDR3 in DNA: TGCGCCAGCAGCTTGGCCGGCAGGGGGTACGAGCAGTACTTC. Its protein product is CASSLAGRGYEQYF.

This clone was picked up one time. This chain uses TRBV19 with TRBJ2-7, with TRBD1 identical over 9 bases. This CDR3 is 15 amino acids long. With 3 bases clipped from V and 3 bases from J, the junction kept 6 bases outside the gene matches. Germline CDR1 reads LNHDA; CDR2 reads SQIVND (reference sequence). CDR3 in amino acids: CASSIGTGKVYEQYF. The CDR3 coding sequence is TGTGCCAGTAGTATCGGGACAGGGAAGGTCTACGAGCAGTACTTC.

This clone was counted between two and nine times. V gene TRBV6-6 combines with J gene TRBJ2-7; tentatively, D is TRBD1 (6 bases). Germline CDR1 and CDR2: MNHNY and SVGAGI (reference sequence). Trimming took off 6 bases at V and 0 bases at J, with 12 bases between the two ends. The CDR3 has 14 residues. The CDR3 region has the DNA TGTGCCAGCAGCGAACAGGGCATCTCCTACGAGCAGTACTTC. Translation gives CASSEQGISYEQYF.

The chain employs TRBV9 and TRBJ2-1, with TRBD2 identical over 10 bases. The germline V gene encodes CDR1 SGDLS and CDR2 YYNGEE. With V trimmed by 4 bases and J by 8 bases, 12 bases remained unmatched. The CDR3 is made up of 16 amino acids. CDR3 nucleotides: TGTGCCAGCAGCAATTCAGCGGGAGGGCCCATCGATGAGCAGTTCTTC. Amino acid sequence: CASSNSAGGPIDEQFF.

The V call is TRBV6-1, the J call TRBJ2-5, with D perhaps matching TRBD1 (5 bases). Germline loops: CDR1 MNHNS, CDR2 SASEGT. This CDR3 is 14 amino acids long. Deletions cut 6 bases from V and 6 bases from J, with 17 bases between. CDR3 residues: CASRSSRAEKTQYF. The DNA for the CDR3 is TGTGCCAGCAGGTCCTCCAGGGCGGAGAAGACCCAGTACTTC.

The chain joins TRBV27 to TRBJ1-6; possibly TRBD1 for D (6 bases). V dropped 1 base and J dropped 10 bases, with 20 bases sitting between them. This CDR3 is built from 17 residues. Germline CDR1 MNHEY, CDR2 SMNVEV (reference sequence). CDR3 coding DNA: TGTGCCAGCAGTTTATTGAGCGTGGGGCAGGGGATGTCACCCCTCCACTTT. Translation: CASSLLSVGQGMSPLHF.

The CDR3 sequence is CASSSSGTGQETQYF. CDR3 DNA sequence: TGTGCCAGCAGCTCCTCCGGGACTGGGCAAGAGACCCAGTACTTC. The chain uses TRBV7-7 and TRBJ2-5; D might be TRBD2 (6 bases). The CDR3 extends over 15 amino acids. Trimming shortened V by 4 bases and J by 2 bases, and 14 bases separated the two germline ends. Germline assignment: CDR1 SSHAT and CDR2 FNYEAQ (reference sequence).

The J gene is TRBJ2-3, the V gene TRBV9; 7 positions match TRBD2. V dropped 4 bases and J dropped 0; count of bases not matched to a gene: 2. This CDR3 spans 14 amino acids. Germline V gene lookup returns CDR1 SGDLS and CDR2 YYNGEE. The CDR3 DNA reads TGTGCCAGCAGCTTCGGGGGGAGCACAGATACGCAGTATTTT. Translated: CASSFGGSTDTQYF.

V is TRBV18 and J is TRBJ1-5; D ambiguous. The germline gives CDR1 KGHSH, CDR2 LQKENI. The CDR3 is made up of 15 amino acids. Trimming cost V 6 bases and J 3 bases, with 15 bases left between them. CDR3 protein: CASSSVGILNQPQHF. DNA for the CDR3: TGTGCCAGCTCTTCTGTCGGGATTCTCAATCAGCCCCAGCATTTT. Filled out from reference TRBV18 and TRBJ1-5, the complete variable domain reads NAGVMQNPRHLVRRRGQEARLRCSPMKGHSHVYWYRQLPEEGLKFMVYLQKENIIDESGMPKERFSAEFPKEGPSILRIQQVVRGDSAAYFCASSSVGILNQPQHFGDGTRLSIL.

The chain combines TRBV5-1 with TRBJ2-7; 8 bases are shared with TRBD1. Germline CDR1 SGHRS, CDR2 YFSETQ. CDR3 size: 14 residues. V trimming: 4 bases; J trimming: 5 bases; junction bases outside the gene matches: 8. This chain's CDR3 is CASSIRQGFDEQYF. The CDR3, as DNA: TGCGCCAGCAGCATCCGACAGGGGTTTGACGAGCAGTACTTC. Variable domain in full (rest from reference TRBV5-1 and TRBJ2-7): KAGVTQTPRYLIKTRGQQVTLSCSPISGHRSVSWYQQTPGQGLQFLFEYFSETQRNKGNFPGRFSGRQFSNSRSEMNVSTLELGDSALYLCASSIRQGFDEQYFGPGTRLTVT.

V gene TRBV4-1 combines with J gene TRBJ2-7; 8 positions agree with TRBD2. The germline V gene encodes CDR1 MGHRA and CDR2 YSYEKL. V shed 3 bases, J shed 2 bases, and the junction held 0 bases outside the gene matches. This CDR3 has 13 amino acids. The CDR3 DNA reads as TGCGCCAGCAGCCATAGCGGGACCTACGAGCAGTACTTC. Amino acid sequence: CASSHSGTYEQYF.

This chain connects TRBV9 to TRBJ2-1; 9 nucleotides agree with TRBD1. Losses at the gene ends were 3 bases for V and 9 bases for J; bases not matched to a gene: 22. Germline CDR1 and CDR2: SGDLS and YYNGEE. CDR3 size: 19 residues. The CDR3 here is CASSDPSQLRDRASSEQFF. In DNA, the CDR3 is TGTGCCAGCAGCGACCCATCACAACTCCGGGACAGGGCGAGCAGTGAGCAGTTCTTC.

V gene TRBV5-1 combines with J gene TRBJ2-7; 10 nucleotides line up with TRBD1. This CDR3 region has 14 residues. Unmatched junction bases numbered 10, after V lost 7 bases and J lost 6 bases. Looked up from germline, CDR1 is SGHRS and CDR2 is YFSETQ. CDR3 sequence: CASGQGQGLGEQYF. For the CDR3, the DNA is TGCGCCAGCGGGCAGGGACAGGGGCTTGGCGAGCAGTACTTC.

The V call is TRBV2, the J call TRBJ1-6; 7 bases fit TRBD1. Germline assignment: CDR1 SNHLY and CDR2 FYNNEI. The CDR3 is 15 amino acids. Trimming at V came to 7 bases and at J to 10 bases, leaving 13 bases not matched to a gene. The CDR3: CASTARARGSSPLHF. In DNA form, the CDR3 reads TGTGCCAGCACCGCTCGCGCCAGGGGGTCGTCACCCCTCCACTTT.

This clone was seen only once. The chain carries TRBV19 and TRBJ2-1; tentatively, D is TRBD1 (5 bases). This CDR3 has 15 amino acids. The germline V gene has CDR1 LNHDA and CDR2 SQIVND (reference sequence). Trimming removed 5 bases at V and 5 bases at J, with 16 bases between. The CDR3 DNA follows: TGTGCCAGTAGTTTCCAGCAGGGCGCCCACAATGAGCAGTTCTTC. Translated, it gives CASSFQQGAHNEQFF.

The CDR3 nucleotides read TGTGCCAGCAGCCCCAGACAGGGCTACTACGAGCAGTACTTC. This codes for CASSPRQGYYEQYF. V is TRBV14 and J is TRBJ2-7; TRBD1 matches 7 bases. This CDR3 comprises 14 residues. Germline lookup yields CDR1 SGHDN and CDR2 FVKESK. The ends lost 4 bases at V and 3 bases at J; junction bases unmatched: 6.

This clone was detected only once. The genes are TRBV27 and TRBJ2-7; 8 bases line up with TRBD1. This CDR3 spans 13 amino acids. After removal of 5 bases from V and 7 bases from J, the junction contained 7 bases not matched to a gene. CDR1 and CDR2 (germline): MNHEY, SMNVEV (reference sequence). The CDR3 is CASSEDRVGEQYF. The CDR3 nucleotides are TGTGCCAGCAGTGAGGACAGGGTGGGGGAGCAGTACTTC.

The chain is built from TRBV29-1 and TRBJ2-4, with 9 positions matching TRBD1. V dropped 7 bases and J dropped 2; count of bases not matched to a gene: 9. The germline CDR1 and CDR2 sequences are SQVTM and ANQGSEA. This CDR3 region has 15 residues. CDR3 loop: CSARRTGVTKNIQYF. For the CDR3, the DNA is TGCAGCGCCAGACGGACAGGGGTAACCAAAAACATTCAGTACTTC.

This chain joins TRBV28 and TRBJ2-1; 7 nucleotides line up with TRBD1. CDR1 is MDHEN, CDR2 SYDVKM, per germline. V gave up 5 bases and J gave up 4 bases; unmatched junction bases: 8. The CDR3 runs 15 residues. DNA for the CDR3: TGTGCCAGCAGTCAACCAGGGGGACGTTACAATGAGCAGTTCTTC. Its translation: CASSQPGGRYNEQFF.

V usage is TRBV5-1 and J usage is TRBJ2-1, with 9 bases fitting TRBD2. Germline V lookup: CDR1 SGHRS, CDR2 YFSETQ. The CDR3 consists of 14 residues. Trimming cost V 4 bases and J 8 bases; bases outside gene matches: 7. The CDR3 region is CASSRRGTSHEQFF. The CDR3 DNA sequence: TGCGCCAGCAGCAGGAGGGGGACTAGCCATGAGCAGTTCTTC.

The rearrangement uses TRBV10-3 and TRBJ2-3; a weak D match, TRBD2 (6 bases). V shed 5 bases and J shed 3 bases, with 9 bases lying between them. This CDR3 has 13 amino acids. Per germline, CDR1 ENHRY and CDR2 SYGVKD. Here the CDR3 reads CAISKTSTDTQYF. The CDR3 DNA reads as TGTGCCATCAGTAAGACTAGTACAGATACGCAGTATTTT.

The chain has TRBV30 and TRBJ2-4; possible D gene TRBD1, 5 bases. V lost 4 bases to trimming and J lost 5 bases, with 12 bases between them. The germline gives CDR1 GTSNPN, CDR2 SVGIG (reference sequence). The CDR3 spans 13 residues. CDR3 amino acids: CAWNGAGENIQYF. DNA for the CDR3: TGTGCCTGGAATGGGGCAGGTGAAAACATTCAGTACTTC.

This chain uses TRBV2 with TRBJ1-2; D is perhaps TRBD1 (6 bases). Trimming pared 6 bases from V and 1 base from J, leaving 9 bases between. Germline-derived CDR1 and CDR2 are SNHLY and FYNNEI. CDR3 size: 13 residues. The CDR3 region has the DNA TGTGCCAGCAGCCGGACAGTTAACTATGGCTACACCTTC. This sequence encodes CASSRTVNYGYTF.

The J gene is TRBJ2-1, the V gene TRBV6-6; 9 bases line up with TRBD2. There are 14 residues in the CDR3. Germline V gene data show CDR1 as MNHNY and CDR2 as SVGAGI (reference sequence). V trimming: 6 bases; J trimming: 5 bases; junction bases outside the gene matches: 5. The CDR3 nucleotides read TGTGCCAGCAGAGAGCGGGGGGCACACAATGAGCAGTTCTTC. Protein: CASRERGAHNEQFF.

V gene TRBV5-1 combines with J gene TRBJ1-4; TRBD1 is a possible D gene (5 bases). The CDR3 is 14 residues long. With 0 bases removed from V and 5 bases from J, the gap between germline ends came to 8 bases. Germline V gene sequence: CDR1 SGHRS, CDR2 YFSETQ. CDR3 region: CASSLEAGNEKLFF. The CDR3 coding sequence is TGCGCCAGCAGCTTGGAGGCAGGGAATGAAAAACTGTTTTTT.

The sample holds one count of this clone. The chain recombines TRBV5-4 with TRBJ2-4, with 9 bases lining up with TRBD1. Trimming removed 4 bases from V and 9 bases from J; junction bases left unmatched: 5. The CDR3 runs 13 residues. Germline-derived CDR1 and CDR2 are SGHNT and YYREEE (reference sequence). CDR3 in amino acids: CASSLDRGGIQYF. CDR3 sequence (DNA): TGTGCCAGCAGCCTGGACAGGGGAGGCATTCAGTACTTC.

This clone has just a few counts. The chain has TRBV30 and TRBJ1-1; no clear D. The CDR3 runs to 12 residues. V was clipped by 6 bases and J by 3 bases, with 11 bases between them. Per the germline V gene, CDR1 is GTSNPN and CDR2 is SVGIG (reference sequence). In nucleotides, the CDR3 is TGTGCCTGCCCCATGCTAGACACTGAAGCTTTCTTT. Translation gives CACPMLDTEAFF.